This TCR beta chain was documented in a study of T cells after yellow fever vaccination (dated by TCRdb to the late 2010s). About the investigation overall: The SMART-Seq v4 Ultra Low Input RNA kit was used to prepare libraries from fractions with low cell numbers. To follow T-cell clones before and after both primary and booster YFV17D yellow fever vaccination, bulk TCR alpha and beta repertoires underwent longitudinal sequencing. Blood was collected at multiple timepoints before and after primary and secondary immunization, and bulk PBMC replicates and cell subsets were isolated. The cohort comprised two healthy male donors, one aged 18 to 30 and one aged 30 to 40 years.

What the authors observed across the whole study: Computational filtering was needed because FACS-sorted repertoires could contain abundant contaminating clonotypes from the bulk population. The secondary T-cell response was found to be weaker but faster than the primary response, with a peak reached on day 5 rather than on day 15. After the booster, most of the clones that had expanded following primary vaccination were detected again (about 95% of CD4 and 80% to 90% of CD8), which suggests that memory was broadly maintained. The study included only two donors, which limits how far the findings can be generalized. A small fraction of clonotypes showed up in both the CD4 and CD8 compartments, probably as a result of convergent recombination.

This clonotype was recorded many times. Which antigen it targets is not known. The input lacks base qualities; no much larger clone sits a single base away. The intended sense of this specimen's treatment or condition label: live attenuated yellow fever vaccine strain. A standard Ficoll-Paque protocol was used to isolate PBMCs from peripheral blood. Dynabeads CD4 and CD8 positive selection kits were used to isolate CD4 and CD8 T-cell fractions. TriZol was used to extract RNA from bulk PBMCs, CD4 and CD8 fractions, and dextramer-positive and dextramer-negative fractions. V is cut by 5 bases and J by 7 bases, and the space between the germline ends is 9 bases. The germline V gene (reference sequence) provides CDR1 MNHEY and CDR2 SMNVEV. Spanning cysteine to phenylalanine, the CDR3 consists of 13 amino acids. Just the 39-base CDR3 DNA is kept, in frame starting at base 1. TCR cDNA was made using 5'RACE template switching, a step that added a universal primer site and unique molecular identifiers. Priming of cDNA synthesis was performed from both the TCR alpha and TCR beta constant segments. Library amplification used two PCR steps, and the second PCR step added sample barcodes and sequencing adapters. Libraries were sequenced on Illumina HiSeq 2500 (2x100 bp) or NovaSeq (2x150 bp). The study's own analysis went as follows. MIGEC was used to demultiplex reads and collapse the reads into UMI consensus sequences, and MiXCR was used for V(D)J alignment. Vaccine-responding clonotypes were defined with edgeR using replicate PBMC samples, requiring FDR below 0.01 and a log2 fold change above 5 up to day 15. Each bulk clonotype was labeled CD4 or CD8 based on which sequenced repertoire, CD4 or CD8, contained the clonotype at higher abundance. TCRdb reprocessed the public reads (quality trimming at Q25 with fastp, clone calling with MiXCR) and kept in-frame beta chains. Records with the same CDR3 protein are collapsed into one entry carrying the most frequent genes and DNA. TCRdb's processing, not the authors', yielded these V and J calls. The sample table shows more than 55,000 distinct CDR3 sequences, and 6.5% to 8% are seen once. About 40% of the sample comes from the top ten.

The receptor was isolated from a man aged 25 to 45 who received the YFV17D yellow fever vaccine. The chain is encoded by TRBV27 joined to TRBJ1-6, with the D gene not confidently named. The source material was CD8+ T cells sorted from PBMCs, sampled 15 days after the yellow fever booster vaccination. The nucleotide sequence is given as TGTGCCAGCAGTCATAACCCAAATTCACCCCTCCACTTT. It translates to CASSHNPNSPLHF.